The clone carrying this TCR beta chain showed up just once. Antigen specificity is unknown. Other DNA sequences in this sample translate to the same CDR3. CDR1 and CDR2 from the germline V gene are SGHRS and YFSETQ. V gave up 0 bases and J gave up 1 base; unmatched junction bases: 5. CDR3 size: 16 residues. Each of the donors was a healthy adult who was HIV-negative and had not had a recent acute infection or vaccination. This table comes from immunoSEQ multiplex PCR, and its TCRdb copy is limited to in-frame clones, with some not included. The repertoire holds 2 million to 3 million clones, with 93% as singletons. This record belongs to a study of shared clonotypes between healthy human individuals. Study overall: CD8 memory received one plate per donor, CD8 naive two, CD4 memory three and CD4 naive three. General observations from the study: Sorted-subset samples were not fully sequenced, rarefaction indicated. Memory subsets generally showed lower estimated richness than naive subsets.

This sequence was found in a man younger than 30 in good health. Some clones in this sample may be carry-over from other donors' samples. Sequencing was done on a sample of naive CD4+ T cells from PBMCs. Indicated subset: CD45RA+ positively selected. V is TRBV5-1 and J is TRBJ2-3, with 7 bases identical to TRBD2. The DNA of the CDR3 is TGCGCCAGCAGCTTGGGCGGGGGAGGTGGCACAGATACGCAGTATTTT. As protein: CASSLGGGGGTDTQYF.